These 28 T cell receptor beta chains originate from one sample sequenced in a study of blood T cell repertoires in COVID-19. Assay: immunoSEQ multiplex PCR; the TCRdb copy retains only in-frame clones and omits some. In the table there are hundreds of thousands of clones, 82% of which are singletons. Sequencing was done on a sample of peripheral blood. These receptors came from a woman older than 75 with active or convalescent COVID-19.

V is TRBV18 and J is TRBJ1-4; the match to TRBD1 covers 9 bases. Germline V gene lookup returns CDR1 KGHSH and CDR2 LQKENI. CDR3 size: 17 residues. The junction had 8 bases not matched to a gene; V was cut back by 4 bases and J by 2 bases. CDR3 in DNA: TGTGCCAGCTCACGGACCAGACAGGGGGTGACTAATGAAAAACTGTTTTTT. This sequence encodes CASSRTRQGVTNEKLFF.

The chain recombines TRBV7-8 with TRBJ2-1; D perhaps matches TRBD2 (6 bases). Germline CDR1 and CDR2: SGHVS and FQNEAQ. The CDR3 runs 15 residues. Deletions cut 3 bases from V and 6 bases from J, with 15 bases between. The CDR3 protein is CASSFGAGQGNEQFF. CDR3 DNA: TGTGCCAGCAGCTTTGGGGCGGGGCAGGGCAATGAGCAGTTCTTC.

The chain joins TRBV7-9 to TRBJ1-1; a possible D gene is TRBD1 (5 bases). CDR3 length equals 17 residues. Germline V gives CDR1 SEHNR, CDR2 FQNEAQ (reference sequence). Trimming cost V 5 bases and J 3 bases, with 22 bases left between them. CDR3 sequence: CASSRPFSGPRDTEAFF. CDR3 in DNA: TGTGCCAGCAGCCGCCCCTTTTCAGGGCCCAGGGACACTGAAGCTTTCTTT.

V and J are TRBV29-1 and TRBJ2-7; D is unclear. Trimming left V 3 bases short and J 6 bases short, with 9 bases between. The CDR3 spans 11 residues. Germline values: CDR1 SQVTM, CDR2 ANQGSEA. The CDR3, as DNA: TGCAGCGTTGAGTCCCCGGGCGAGCAGTACTTC. Encoded protein: CSVESPGEQYF.

The rearrangement joins TRBV21-1 to TRBJ1-1. TRBV21-1 is reported as a pseudogene. The CDR3 length is 13 residues. The CDR3 coding sequence is TGTGCCAGCAGCAAATTGGGAGGGACAGAAGCTTTCTTT. This sequence encodes CASSKLGGTEAFF.

This chain joins TRBV29-1 and TRBJ1-1; unclear D gene. The germline gives CDR1 SQVTM, CDR2 ANQGSEA. This CDR3 spans 13 amino acids. Trimming left V 3 bases short and J 3 bases short, with 11 bases between. The CDR3 DNA is TGCAGCGTTGACAGGCCGATGGACACTGAAGCTTTCTTT. Translation gives CSVDRPMDTEAFF.

V is TRBV27 and J is TRBJ2-3; D is possibly TRBD2 (6 bases). The length of the CDR3 is 16 residues. Per germline, CDR1 MNHEY and CDR2 SMNVEV (reference sequence). The germline V and J ends were trimmed by 2 bases and 1 base, with 13 bases remaining between them. The CDR3 here is CASSLSRGIGTDTQYF. CDR3 bases: TGTGCCAGCAGTTTAAGTCGGGGGATAGGCACAGATACGCAGTATTTT.

This clone has ten or more counts. This rearrangement joins TRBV10-3 to TRBJ2-2; the match to TRBD1 covers 7 bases. This CDR3 has 14 amino acids. In germline, CDR1 is ENHRY, CDR2 SYGVKD. Trimming removed 9 bases from V and 11 bases from J; junction bases left unmatched: 15. CDR3 in DNA: TGTGCCATGGCCAGGGGGTCAGGGGCACTAGAGCTGTTTTTT. This gives the protein CAMARGSGALELFF.

V is TRBV15 and J is TRBJ2-7; perhaps TRBD2 as D (5 bases). CDR1 LNHNV and CDR2 YYDKDF come from the germline V gene (reference sequence). The CDR3 length is 15 residues. Trimming left V 0 bases short and J 0 bases short, with 9 bases between. The CDR3 DNA reads TGTGCCACCAGCAGAGACCCGGGGAGCTCCTACGAGCAGTACTTC. It yields the protein CATSRDPGSSYEQYF.

The V gene is TRBV24-1, the J gene TRBJ1-3; 9 bases fit TRBD1. The germline gives CDR1 KGHDR, CDR2 SFDVKD. The CDR3 spans 16 residues. J gave up 0 bases and V 5 bases, and 4 bases lay outside the gene matches. CDR3 DNA: TGTGCCACCAGTGCCGGACAGGGGAGCTCTGGAAACACCATATATTTT. Protein product: CATSAGQGSSGNTIYF.

The V call is TRBV28, the J call TRBJ1-4, with D tentatively TRBD1 (5 bases). V lost 1 base and J lost 3, with 9 bases in between. The CDR3 totals 15 residues. Germline-derived CDR1 and CDR2 are MDHEN and SYDVKM. Written as DNA, the CDR3 is TGTGCCAGCAGTTTATACAGGACCGCTAATGAAAAACTGTTTTTT. It encodes CASSLYRTANEKLFF.

The V call is TRBV19, the J call TRBJ1-5, with TRBD1 matching 8 bases. Trimming took 6 bases from V and 4 from J; bases not matched to a gene: 5. The germline V gene encodes CDR1 LNHDA and CDR2 SQIVND (reference sequence). The CDR3 runs to 14 residues. The CDR3 DNA follows: TGTGCCAGTAGACCGGGACAGGCGAATCAGCCCCAGCATTTT. The encoded protein is CASRPGQANQPQHF.

The chain recombines TRBV28 with TRBJ1-4; D perhaps matches TRBD1 (6 bases). The CDR3 loop spans 14 amino acids. Germline V gene sequence: CDR1 MDHEN, CDR2 SYDVKM. Trimming removed 5 bases at V and 4 bases at J, with 11 bases between. This CDR3 reads CASSLQGYNEKLFF. CDR3 coding DNA: TGTGCCAGCAGTCTACAGGGTTATAATGAAAAACTGTTTTTT.

V is TRBV6-5 and J is TRBJ2-1; 7 bases fit TRBD2. The junction had 9 bases not matched to a gene; V was cut back by 7 bases and J by 3 bases. The CDR3 has 15 amino acids. The germline V gene encodes CDR1 MNHEY and CDR2 SVGAGI. The CDR3 loop is CASTPGRFFYNEQFF. The CDR3 DNA reads TGTGCCAGCACCCCCGGGAGGTTCTTCTACAATGAGCAGTTCTTC.

The chain carries TRBV6-5 and TRBJ1-2; D gene ambiguous. The CDR3 runs to 14 residues. With 7 bases removed from V and 2 bases from J, the gap between germline ends came to 14 bases. Per the germline V gene, CDR1 is MNHEY and CDR2 is SVGAGI. The chain's CDR3 is CASTPLEGNYGYTF. Here the CDR3 DNA reads TGTGCCAGCACCCCACTGGAGGGCAACTATGGCTACACCTTC.

The J gene is TRBJ2-7, the V gene TRBV7-2, with 8 bases identical to TRBD2. Germline trimming cut 5 bases from V and 2 bases from J; bases unmatched to any gene: 5. The germline CDR1 and CDR2 sequences are SGHTA and FQGNSA. The CDR3 covers 14 residues. This CDR3 is CASSLREGPYEQYF. The DNA of the CDR3 is TGTGCCAGCAGCCTTCGGGAGGGCCCCTACGAGCAGTACTTC.

V gene TRBV5-4 combines with J gene TRBJ1-2; the D gene is possibly TRBD1 (5 bases). Trimming removed 5 bases from V and 8 bases from J, with 13 bases in between. The CDR3 is made up of 12 amino acids. The germline gives CDR1 SGHNT, CDR2 YYREEE (reference sequence). The CDR3 bases are TGTGCCAGCAGTTCCAGGGATGGGGGCTACACCTTC. Translating gives CASSSRDGGYTF. Drawing the rest from reference TRBV5-4 and TRBJ1-2, the complete variable domain is ETGVTQSPTHLIKTRGQQVTLRCSSQSGHNTVSWYQQALGQGPQFIFQYYREEENGRGNFPPRFSGLQFPNYSSELNVNALELDDSALYLCASSSRDGGYTFGSGTRLTVV.

The chain joins TRBV18 to TRBJ2-7, with D possibly matching TRBD2 (6 bases). Germline V gene sequence: CDR1 KGHSH, CDR2 LQKENI. This CDR3 is built from 13 residues. The V gene lost 2 bases and the J gene lost 7 bases, with 12 bases spanning the gap. CDR3 in DNA: TGTGCCAGCTCACCAGTAAGGGCGGGGGAGCAGTACTTC. This translates into CASSPVRAGEQYF.

The DNA of the CDR3 is TGTGCCAGCAGCCAAAGGGGACAGGGGGCAACTAATGAAAAACTGTTTTTT. It translates to CASSQRGQGATNEKLFF. V and J are TRBV4-2 and TRBJ1-4, with 11 bases identical to TRBD1. V lost 2 bases to trimming and J lost 0 bases; unmatched junction nucleotides: 2. CDR1 is LGHNA and CDR2 is YNFKEQ in the germline V gene. This CDR3 contains 17 residues.

CDR3 region: CASSHSGSGTDTQYF. The CDR3 nucleotides read TGTGCCAGCAGCCATAGCGGGAGTGGGACAGATACGCAGTATTTT. The chain has TRBV3-1 (or the pseudogene TRBV3-2) and TRBJ2-3; 9 nucleotides line up with TRBD2. The CDR3 has 15 residues. Unmatched junction bases numbered 4, after V lost 3 bases and J lost 3 bases. The germline gives CDR1 LGHDT, CDR2 YNNKEL (reference sequence).

This clone was detected a few times. The CDR3 loop is CASSPDIYSNQPQHF. CDR3 in DNA: TGTGCCAGCAGCCCCGACATTTATAGCAATCAGCCCCAGCATTTT. V and J are TRBV9 and TRBJ1-5; D is unresolved. Trimming took off 4 bases at V and 0 bases at J, with 11 bases between the two ends. The CDR3 totals 15 residues. Germline lookup yields CDR1 SGDLS and CDR2 YYNGEE.

This chain connects TRBV18 to TRBJ2-3; a weak D match, TRBD2 (6 bases). This CDR3 has 13 amino acids. V was pared by 4 bases and J by 6 bases, with 11 bases between. CDR1 and CDR2 (germline): KGHSH, LQKENI. This CDR3 is CASSLNRGDTQYF. DNA for the CDR3: TGTGCCAGCTCACTGAACCGGGGGGATACGCAGTATTTT.

The V call is TRBV27, the J call TRBJ1-4, with no clear D. The CDR3 consists of 13 residues. CDR1 and CDR2 from the germline V gene are MNHEY and SMNVEV (reference sequence). The V gene lost 1 base and the J gene lost 7 bases, with 7 bases spanning the gap. The CDR3 nucleotides read TGTGCCAGCAGTTTATTCGGGGTTGAAAAACTGTTTTTT. This sequence encodes CASSLFGVEKLFF.

This rearrangement joins TRBV6-5 to TRBJ2-7, with D unresolved. The CDR3 runs 12 residues. Trimming removed 7 bases from V and 0 bases from J, with 7 bases in between. Germline V lookup: CDR1 MNHEY, CDR2 SVGAGI. CDR3 sequence reads: CASMASSYEQYF. The CDR3 region has the DNA TGTGCCAGCATGGCCTCCTCCTACGAGCAGTACTTC.

The chain has TRBV7-2 and TRBJ1-5; D is possibly TRBD1 (5 bases). Deletions cut 6 bases from V and 4 bases from J, with 10 bases between. Per germline, CDR1 SGHTA and CDR2 FQGNSA. This CDR3 contains 13 residues. This CDR3 reads CASSGHINQPQHF. In DNA, the CDR3 is TGTGCCAGCAGTGGACATATTAATCAGCCCCAGCATTTT.

This chain uses TRBV5-1 with TRBJ2-1, with 7 bases aligning to TRBD1. The CDR3 spans 15 residues. Germline loops: CDR1 SGHRS, CDR2 YFSETQ. With V trimmed by 3 bases and J by 6 bases, 9 bases remained unmatched. In nucleotides, the CDR3 is TGCGCCAGCAGCTCGTACGACAGGGTATCCAATGAGCAGTTCTTC. It translates to CASSSYDRVSNEQFF.

This clone has only a few counts. The chain combines TRBV19 with TRBJ1-4; possibly TRBD1 for D (5 bases). V was trimmed by 2 bases and J by 14 bases, leaving 21 bases between them. Germline CDR1 reads LNHDA; CDR2 reads SQIVND (reference sequence). The CDR3 totals 15 residues. Written as DNA, the CDR3 is TGTGCCAGTAGTATACCCGCGGCTTCCTCAAAGGGGCTGTTTTTT. Translated, it gives CASSIPAASSKGLFF.

This chain joins TRBV13 and TRBJ1-6; 7 bases align to TRBD1. This CDR3 has 14 amino acids. The junction had 3 bases not matched to a gene; V was cut back by 3 bases and J by 7 bases. Germline V gives CDR1 PRHDT, CDR2 FYEKMQ (reference sequence). The CDR3 is CASSLGQINSPLHF. In DNA, the CDR3 is TGTGCCAGCAGCTTGGGACAGATAAATTCACCCCTCCACTTT.